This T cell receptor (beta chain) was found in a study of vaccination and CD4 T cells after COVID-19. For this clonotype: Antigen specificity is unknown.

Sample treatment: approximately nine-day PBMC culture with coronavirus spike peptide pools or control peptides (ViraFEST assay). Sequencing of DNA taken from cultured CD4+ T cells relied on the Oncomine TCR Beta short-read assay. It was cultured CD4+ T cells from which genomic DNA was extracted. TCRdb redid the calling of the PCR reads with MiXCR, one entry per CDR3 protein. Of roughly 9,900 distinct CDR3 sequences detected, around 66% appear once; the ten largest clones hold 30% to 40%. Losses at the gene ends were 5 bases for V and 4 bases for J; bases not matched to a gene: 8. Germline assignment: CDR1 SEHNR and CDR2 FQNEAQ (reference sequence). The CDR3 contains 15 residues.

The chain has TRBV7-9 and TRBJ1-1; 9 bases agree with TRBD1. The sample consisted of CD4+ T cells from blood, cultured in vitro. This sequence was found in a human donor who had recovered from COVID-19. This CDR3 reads CASSQRTGGITEAFF. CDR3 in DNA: TGTGCCAGCAGCCAACGCACAGGGGGCATCACTGAAGCTTTCTTT.